One and the same sample provided the 12 T cell receptor beta chains below, sequenced in a study of cytomegalovirus exposure and HLA in healthy donors. PCR was performed using 60 Vbeta and 13 Jbeta primers. Libraries were prepared by immunoSEQ multiplex PCR; TCRdb keeps only in-frame clonotypes and omits some of them. The data contain 180,000 or so clones, over 60% of them seen just once; the ten biggest clones take up about 14%. The sample was PBMCs. These TCRs come from a man aged 50 to 60 in good health and CMV-seropositive.

The V gene is TRBV10-3, the J gene TRBJ1-5; 11 positions match TRBD1. The CDR3 covers 18 residues. Germline V gene data show CDR1 as ENHRY and CDR2 as SYGVKD. V shed 0 bases and J 5 bases; nucleotides not matched to a gene: 9. The CDR3 nucleotides read TGTGCCATCAGTGAGTCGAATATCGGGACAGGGGGGGATCAGCCCCAGCATTTT. It translates to CAISESNIGTGGDQPQHF.

This clone has more than one count but fewer than ten. This chain uses TRBV4-1 with TRBJ2-2, with 12 bases lining up with TRBD1. This CDR3 contains 17 residues. Germline loops: CDR1 MGHRA, CDR2 YSYEKL. The junction had 6 bases not matched to a gene; V was cut back by 2 bases and J by 5 bases. The CDR3 nucleotides read TGCGCCAGCAGCCAAAGGGGGACAGGGGGCGCAACCGGGGAGCTGTTTTTT. This gives the protein CASSQRGTGGATGELFF.

The rearrangement links TRBV7-9 to TRBJ2-1; 8 bases agree with TRBD1. With 3 bases clipped from V and 0 bases from J, the junction kept 7 bases outside the gene matches. The CDR3 is 17 amino acids. The germline CDR1 and CDR2 sequences are SEHNR and FQNEAQ (reference sequence). The CDR3 here is CASSFGQGQSSYNEQFF. The CDR3 nucleotides read TGTGCCAGCAGCTTTGGACAGGGCCAAAGCTCCTACAATGAGCAGTTCTTC.

In this sample, this clone turned up many times. This chain uses TRBV30 with TRBJ2-3, with 8 positions matching TRBD2. The CDR3 is made up of 15 amino acids. Germline V CDR1 and CDR2: GTSNPN, SVGIG (reference sequence). After removal of 0 bases from V and 3 bases from J, the junction contained 5 bases not matched to a gene. In DNA form, the CDR3 reads TGTGCCTGGAGTGTAGGAGCGGGGGAGACAGATACGCAGTATTTT. It translates to CAWSVGAGETDTQYF.

This clone showed up just once. This sequence joins TRBV28 and TRBJ2-7; 9 bases map to TRBD1. The CDR3 spans 15 residues. Trimming removed 5 bases from V and 0 bases from J; junction bases left unmatched: 5. The germline gives CDR1 MDHEN, CDR2 SYDVKM. CDR3 sequence (DNA): TGTGCCAGCAGTCACAGGGGACAGGGCTCCTACGAGCAGTACGTC. Its translation: CASSHRGQGSYEQYV.

V gene TRBV4-1 combines with J gene TRBJ1-1, with 9 bases matching TRBD1. The CDR3 is 18 residues long. Trimming took 1 base from V and 5 from J; bases not matched to a gene: 14. Germline lookup yields CDR1 MGHRA and CDR2 YSYEKL. CDR3 DNA: TGCGCCAGCAGCCAAGGGTTTGGGACCGGACAGGGGTGGACTGAAGCTTTCTTT. This sequence encodes CASSQGFGTGQGWTEAFF.

There are a few counts of this clone. This chain uses TRBV5-4 with TRBJ1-1, with TRBD1 matching over 7 bases. V shed 3 bases, J shed 7 bases, and the junction held 3 bases outside the gene matches. The CDR3 covers 12 residues. Germline V gene lookup returns CDR1 SGHNT and CDR2 YYREEE (reference sequence). CDR3 in DNA: TGTGCCAGCAGCTCCAGGGGGGATGAAGCTTTCTTT. Its protein product is CASSSRGDEAFF.

The chain has TRBV27 and TRBJ1-2; 10 nucleotides agree with TRBD1. With 4 bases clipped from V and 6 bases from J, the junction kept 5 bases outside the gene matches. The CDR3 sequence is 14 residues long. Germline-derived CDR1 and CDR2 are MNHEY and SMNVEV (reference sequence). CDR3 region: CASSYRGTGDGYTF. CDR3 coding DNA: TGTGCCAGCAGTTACCGTGGGACAGGGGATGGCTACACCTTC.

This rearrangement joins TRBV10-3 to TRBJ2-2; the match to TRBD1 covers 9 bases. J was trimmed by 4 bases and V by 0 bases; bases with no gene match: 3. CDR1 is ENHRY, CDR2 SYGVKD, per germline. CDR3 length: 16 residues. CDR3 sequence (DNA): TGTGCCATCAGTGAGTCCGGGACAGGGCCCACCGGGGAGCTGTTTTTT. The encoded protein is CAISESGTGPTGELFF.

CDR3 sequence reads: CASSISDGGSYEQYF. The CDR3, as DNA: TGTGCCAGCAGCATCTCGGACGGGGGGTCCTACGAGCAGTACTTC. The genes are TRBV7-6 and TRBJ2-7; 7 bases line up with TRBD2. The trim removed 5 bases at V and 1 base at J, leaving 8 bases unmatched. The CDR3 has 15 residues. Germline CDR1 is SGHVS and CDR2 is FNYEAQ.

The rearrangement joins TRBV19 to TRBJ1-1, with a possible D match to TRBD1 (6 bases). The CDR3 runs to 15 residues. V was clipped by 8 bases and J by 0 bases, with 16 bases between them. Germline V CDR1 and CDR2: LNHDA, SQIVND (reference sequence). The CDR3 nucleotides are TGTGCCAGTCATCAAGGACAGACCATGAACACTGAAGCTTTCTTT. Translation gives CASHQGQTMNTEAFF.

This clone appeared a few times. The V and J genes are TRBV27 and TRBJ1-4; 7 bases agree with TRBD1. The CDR3 length is 16 residues. Germline CDR1 and CDR2: MNHEY and SMNVEV (reference sequence). J gave up 7 bases and V 3 bases, and 11 bases lay outside the gene matches. The CDR3 DNA reads as TGTGCCAGCAGTTTTACCCGACAGGGCGGTATTGAAAAACTGTTTTTT. Translating gives CASSFTRQGGIEKLFF.